This paragraph covers one T cell receptor beta chain sequence. Its antigen remains unidentified. Time point here: pre-sensitization, week 0. Sample treatment: therapeutic diphenylcyclopropenone sensitization with weekly scalp DPC. This sample was included in a study of human T cells and chemical hapten exposure. About the research overall: A 2 cm by 2 cm inner upper arm patch received 2% DPC for sensitization. Study-level findings and limits: Expanded TCRs produced significantly more large CDR3 similarity clusters than controls did.

V lost 5 bases to trimming and J lost 1 base; unmatched junction nucleotides: 11. Germline V gives CDR1 MNHNS, CDR2 SASEGT. This CDR3 has 16 residues. The study's library attached unique molecular identifiers to single cDNA molecules. One entry per CDR3 protein, called by TCRdb with MiXCR from the RACE reads. This table holds 80,000 to 100,000 distinct CDR3 sequences, about 8.9% found once. This clonotype was sampled from a woman aged 40 to 50 with alopecia areata. Some clones in this sample may be carry-over from other donors' samples. The genes are TRBV6-1 and TRBJ2-7, with 7 positions matching TRBD1. This sample comprised whole blood, obtained in connection with sensitization to the hapten diphenylcyclopropenone (DPC). The CDR3 DNA reads as TGTGCCAGCAGTCCACAGACAGGGACCCTTTCCTACGAGCAGTACTTC. Its protein is CASSPQTGTLSYEQYF.